One sample yielded the 22 T cell receptor beta chains listed below, sequenced in a study of T cell responses to AZD1222 COVID-19 vaccine (dated by TCRdb to the early 2020s). The library was obtained by the immunoSEQ multiplex PCR assay. TCRdb took over this immuneACCESS table, retaining in-frame rearrangements with V and J assigned. Such tables are incomplete; in checked studies, under half of the missing clones stem from an unresolved V gene, and the remainder is unexplained. For this sample the table gives some 96,000 clones, of which roughly 90% were detected only once. Over 2.5% of the sample is taken by the ten largest. The sample's time point, from its label and the paper: baseline before first vaccination. The material sequenced was peripheral blood, taken on day 0 of AZD1222 vaccination. Receptors originate from an adult in good health.

The gene calls are TRBV15 and TRBJ1-3, with no clear D. The germline gives CDR1 LNHNV, CDR2 YYDKDF (reference sequence). CDR3 length: 17 residues. Trimming pared 2 bases from V and 5 bases from J, leaving 19 bases between. CDR3 sequence reads: CATSRPSLDFARNTIYF. The CDR3 DNA is TGTGCCACCAGCAGACCCTCCCTGGACTTTGCGCGAAACACCATATATTTT.

This clone has more than one count but fewer than ten. This sequence joins TRBV5-1 and TRBJ2-7; 7 positions match TRBD1. This CDR3 has 14 amino acids. Trimming cost V 2 bases and J 4 bases; bases outside gene matches: 6. Germline V gene lookup returns CDR1 SGHRS and CDR2 YFSETQ. DNA for the CDR3: TGCGCCAGCAGCTTAGGGACAGAAGGATACGAGCAGTACTTC. Its protein is CASSLGTEGYEQYF.

The table lists this clone with a few counts. This chain joins TRBV6-5 and TRBJ2-5, with a possible D match to TRBD1 (5 bases). V was clipped by 0 bases and J by 6 bases, with 11 bases between them. The CDR3 has 14 amino acids. The germline gives CDR1 MNHEY, CDR2 SVGAGI. The CDR3 protein is CASSYSMGQKTQYF. The CDR3 DNA follows: TGTGCCAGCAGTTACTCGATGGGGCAAAAGACCCAGTACTTC.

CDR3 nucleotide sequence: TGTGCCAGCAGCCGGGGCGGGGGGGCTGATACGCAGTATTTT. Translation: CASSRGGGADTQYF. The chain employs TRBV4-2 and TRBJ2-3, with 9 bases lining up with TRBD2. The CDR3 runs to 14 residues. J was trimmed by 6 bases and V by 4 bases; bases with no gene match: 5. Germline CDR1 LGHNA, CDR2 YNFKEQ.

The chain employs TRBV7-9 and TRBJ2-3, with D possibly being TRBD2 (5 bases). Trimming removed 3 bases from V and 7 bases from J, with 5 bases in between. Germline V lookup: CDR1 SEHNR, CDR2 FQNEAQ (reference sequence). The CDR3 has 11 residues. The CDR3 here is CASSLDYTQYF. CDR3 sequence (DNA): TGTGCCAGCAGCTTGGACTATACGCAGTATTTT.

J is TRBJ1-6 and V is TRBV28, with D possibly TRBD1 on 5 matching bases. The CDR3 has 14 amino acids. From germline, CDR1 is MDHEN and CDR2 SYDVKM. The V and J ends lost 7 bases and 10 bases respectively, with 17 bases between them. The chain's CDR3 is CASTQSGGSSPLHF. CDR3 in DNA: TGTGCCAGCACCCAATCTGGGGGAAGCTCACCCCTCCACTTT.

The chain combines TRBV14 with TRBJ1-1; D is possibly TRBD1 (6 bases). Deletions cut 8 bases from V and 2 bases from J, with 18 bases between. This CDR3 is 15 amino acids long. Germline-derived CDR1 and CDR2 are SGHDN and FVKESK. The CDR3 loop reads CASRAGWGRNTEAFF. The CDR3 DNA follows: TGTGCCAGCCGTGCGGGTTGGGGGCGAAACACTGAAGCTTTCTTT.

The chain combines TRBV28 with TRBJ1-2; no firm D call. Germline values: CDR1 MDHEN, CDR2 SYDVKM. The CDR3 consists of 15 residues. Trimming pared 5 bases from V and 3 bases from J, leaving 16 bases between. CDR3 sequence: CASSPFVGRDYGYTF. CDR3 DNA sequence: TGTGCCAGCAGTCCCTTTGTAGGGAGGGACTATGGCTACACCTTC.

The CDR3 reads CASSLGTGARETQYF. Here the CDR3 DNA reads TGTGCCAGCAGCTTAGGAACAGGGGCGCGGGAGACCCAGTACTTC. This rearrangement joins TRBV7-9 to TRBJ2-5, with 7 bases aligning to TRBD1. There are 15 residues in the CDR3. Germline-derived CDR1 and CDR2 are SEHNR and FQNEAQ (reference sequence). V lost 1 base to trimming and J lost 5 bases; unmatched junction nucleotides: 7.

The chain recombines TRBV20-1 with TRBJ2-1; 8 bases are shared with TRBD2. The CDR3 extends over 13 amino acids. V dropped 3 bases and J dropped 7; count of bases not matched to a gene: 5. Germline V CDR1 and CDR2: DFQATT, SNEGSKA (reference sequence). The chain's CDR3 is CSASRGGENEQFF. CDR3 in DNA: TGCAGTGCTAGTCGGGGGGGCGAAAATGAGCAGTTCTTC.

The J gene is TRBJ1-2, the V gene TRBV29-1; 10 bases fit TRBD1. V lost 7 bases, J lost 7 bases, and 6 bases stayed unmatched. This CDR3 is built from 12 residues. Germline lookup yields CDR1 SQVTM and CDR2 ANQGSEA. CDR3 loop: CSASGTGVGYTF. The CDR3 region has the DNA TGCAGCGCCTCCGGGACAGGGGTTGGCTACACCTTC.

The chain has TRBV9 and TRBJ2-2; D might be TRBD1 (6 bases). CDR1 is SGDLS and CDR2 is YYNGEE in the germline V gene. Trimming cost V 1 base and J 0 bases, with 7 bases left between them. This CDR3 comprises 15 residues. CDR3 in amino acids: CASSVNRANTGELFF. The CDR3 region has the DNA TGTGCCAGCAGCGTAAACAGGGCGAACACCGGGGAGCTGTTTTTT.

This clone was seen a few times. CDR3: CAISPLGTGGLGNTIYF. In DNA, the CDR3 is TGTGCCATCAGCCCTTTGGGGACAGGGGGCCTTGGAAACACCATATATTTT. The chain is built from TRBV10-3 and TRBJ1-3; 12 bases agree with TRBD1. The V gene end was trimmed by 6 bases and the J gene end by 3 bases; junction bases not matched to a gene: 9. The V gene's germline CDR1 is ENHRY and CDR2 SYGVKD. The CDR3 is made up of 17 amino acids.

The V gene is TRBV9, the J gene TRBJ2-7; D unresolved. The CDR3 is 16 residues long. Germline V gives CDR1 SGDLS, CDR2 YYNGEE. V was clipped by 7 bases and J by 1 base, with 21 bases between them. The CDR3 spells CASSTNTQATSYEQYF. In DNA, the CDR3 is TGTGCCAGCTCAACCAACACGCAGGCGACGTCCTACGAGCAGTACTTC.

This chain links TRBV7-6 with TRBJ1-6; TRBD1 is a possible D gene (5 bases). Germline V gene lookup returns CDR1 SGHVS and CDR2 FNYEAQ. Between the trimmed V and J ends, which lost 1 base and 8 bases, there was a span of 9 bases. The CDR3 spans 14 residues. The CDR3 loop reads CASSLGQLDSPLHF. The CDR3 region has the DNA TGTGCCAGCAGCTTAGGACAGTTGGATTCACCCCTCCACTTT.

The J gene is TRBJ2-5, the V gene TRBV7-9; no clear D. Germline V gene sequence: CDR1 SEHNR, CDR2 FQNEAQ (reference sequence). Trimming took off 3 bases at V and 6 bases at J, with 8 bases between the two ends. The CDR3 extends over 12 amino acids. The CDR3 region is CASSLGFQTQYF. The CDR3 coding sequence is TGTGCCAGCAGCTTGGGCTTCCAGACCCAGTACTTC.

This rearrangement joins TRBV10-1 to TRBJ2-5, with 8 bases aligning to TRBD2. Looked up from germline, CDR1 is WNHNN and CDR2 is SYGVQD (reference sequence). The CDR3 spans 16 residues. V lost 0 bases and J lost 4; bases outside the gene matches: 7. The CDR3 DNA is TGCGCCAGCAGTGAGTCGCGCGGGGGGCCGTTAGAGACCCAGTACTTC. Its translation: CASSESRGGPLETQYF.

This chain connects TRBV28 to TRBJ2-1; D not resolved. The CDR3 extends over 12 amino acids. Germline loops: CDR1 MDHEN, CDR2 SYDVKM. V lost 3 bases to trimming and J lost 14 bases, with 14 bases between them. The DNA for the CDR3 is TGTGCCAGCAGTTTTGTGGGATCCACCAAGTTCTTC. This encodes CASSFVGSTKFF.

The chain joins TRBV11-3 to TRBJ1-6; no firm D call. The CDR3 consists of 15 residues. Trimming stripped 5 bases from V and 0 bases from J, with 8 bases between. From germline, CDR1 is SGHNT and CDR2 YENEEA. DNA for the CDR3: TGTGCCAGCAGCCCTATGAGCTCCTATAATTCACCCCTCCACTTT. Protein product: CASSPMSSYNSPLHF.

This chain connects TRBV5-4 to TRBJ2-5, with 9 bases lining up with TRBD1. V shed 1 base and J 5 bases; nucleotides not matched to a gene: 9. CDR1 and CDR2 (germline): SGHNT, YYREEE (reference sequence). The CDR3 contains 16 residues. CDR3 sequence: CASSLSGQGPWETQYF. In DNA, the CDR3 is TGTGCCAGCAGCTTGTCGGGACAGGGCCCTTGGGAGACCCAGTACTTC.

This chain connects TRBV7-9 to TRBJ2-7, with D possibly TRBD2 on 5 matching bases. Trimming took off 5 bases at V and 1 base at J, with 9 bases between the two ends. Per the germline V gene, CDR1 is SEHNR and CDR2 is FQNEAQ (reference sequence). This CDR3 region has 13 residues. The CDR3 reads CASSPDSSYEQYF. The CDR3 nucleotides are TGTGCCAGCAGCCCGGACTCGTCCTACGAGCAGTACTTC.

A few counts support this clone. The J gene is TRBJ2-7, the V gene TRBV6-5; D tentatively fits TRBD1 or TRBD2 (5 bases each). Germline V CDR1 and CDR2: MNHEY, SVGAGI. The V and J ends lost 0 bases and 7 bases respectively, with 16 bases between them. The CDR3 has 15 residues. CDR3 protein: CASSYSNVVGEEQYF. The CDR3 DNA reads as TGTGCCAGCAGTTACTCCAACGTCGTAGGGGAGGAGCAGTACTTC.